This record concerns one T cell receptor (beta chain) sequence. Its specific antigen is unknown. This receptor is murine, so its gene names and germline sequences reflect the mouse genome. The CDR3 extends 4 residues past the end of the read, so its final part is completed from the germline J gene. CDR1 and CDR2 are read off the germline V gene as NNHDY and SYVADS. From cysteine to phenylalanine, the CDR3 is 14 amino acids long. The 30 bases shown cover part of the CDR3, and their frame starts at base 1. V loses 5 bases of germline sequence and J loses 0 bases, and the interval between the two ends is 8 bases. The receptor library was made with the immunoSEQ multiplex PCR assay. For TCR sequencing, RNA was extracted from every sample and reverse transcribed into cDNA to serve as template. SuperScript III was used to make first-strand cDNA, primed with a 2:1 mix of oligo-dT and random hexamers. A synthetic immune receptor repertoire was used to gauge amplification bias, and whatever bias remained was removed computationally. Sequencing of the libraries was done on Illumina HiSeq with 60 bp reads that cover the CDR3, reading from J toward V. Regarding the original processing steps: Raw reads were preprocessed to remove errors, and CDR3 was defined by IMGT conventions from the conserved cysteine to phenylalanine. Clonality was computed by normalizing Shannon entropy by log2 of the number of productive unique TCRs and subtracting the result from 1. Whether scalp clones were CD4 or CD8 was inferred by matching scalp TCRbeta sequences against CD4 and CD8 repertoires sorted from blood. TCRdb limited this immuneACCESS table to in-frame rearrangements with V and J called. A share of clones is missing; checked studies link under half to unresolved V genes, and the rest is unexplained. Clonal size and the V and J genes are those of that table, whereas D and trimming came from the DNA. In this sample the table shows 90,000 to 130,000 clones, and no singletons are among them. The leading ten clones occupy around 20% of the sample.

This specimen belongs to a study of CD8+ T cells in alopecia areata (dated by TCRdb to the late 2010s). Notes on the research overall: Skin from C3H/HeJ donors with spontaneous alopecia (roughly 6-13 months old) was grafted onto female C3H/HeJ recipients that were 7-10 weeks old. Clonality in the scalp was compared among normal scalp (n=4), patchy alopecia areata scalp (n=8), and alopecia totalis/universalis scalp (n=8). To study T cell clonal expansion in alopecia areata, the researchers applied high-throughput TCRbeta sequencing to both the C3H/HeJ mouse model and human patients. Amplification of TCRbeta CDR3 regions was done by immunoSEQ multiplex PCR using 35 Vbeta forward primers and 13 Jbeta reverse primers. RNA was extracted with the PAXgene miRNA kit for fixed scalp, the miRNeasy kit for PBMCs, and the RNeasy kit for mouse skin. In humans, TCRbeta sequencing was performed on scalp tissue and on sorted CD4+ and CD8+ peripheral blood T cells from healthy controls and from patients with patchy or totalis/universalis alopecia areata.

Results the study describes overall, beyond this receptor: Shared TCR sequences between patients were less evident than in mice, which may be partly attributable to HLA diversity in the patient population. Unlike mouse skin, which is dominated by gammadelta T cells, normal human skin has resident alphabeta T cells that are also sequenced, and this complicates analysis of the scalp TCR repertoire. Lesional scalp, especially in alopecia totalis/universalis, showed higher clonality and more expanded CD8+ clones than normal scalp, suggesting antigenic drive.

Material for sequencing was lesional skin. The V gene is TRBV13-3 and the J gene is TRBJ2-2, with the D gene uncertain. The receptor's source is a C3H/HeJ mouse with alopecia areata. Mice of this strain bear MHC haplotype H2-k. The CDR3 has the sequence CASRTPANTGQLYF. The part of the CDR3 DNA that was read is TGTGCCAGCAGGACACCGGCAAACACCGGG.